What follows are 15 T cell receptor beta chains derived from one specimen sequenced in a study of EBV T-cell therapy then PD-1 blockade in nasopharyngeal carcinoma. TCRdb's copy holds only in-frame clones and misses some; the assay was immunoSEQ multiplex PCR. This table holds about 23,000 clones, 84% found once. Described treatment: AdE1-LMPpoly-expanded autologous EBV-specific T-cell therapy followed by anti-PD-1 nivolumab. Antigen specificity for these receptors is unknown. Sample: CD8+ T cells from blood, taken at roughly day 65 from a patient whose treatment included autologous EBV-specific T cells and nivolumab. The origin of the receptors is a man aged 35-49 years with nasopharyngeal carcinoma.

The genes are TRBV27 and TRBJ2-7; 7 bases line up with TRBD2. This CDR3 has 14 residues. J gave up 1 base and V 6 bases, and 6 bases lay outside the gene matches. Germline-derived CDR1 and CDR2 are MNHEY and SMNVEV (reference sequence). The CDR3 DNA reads TGTGCCAGCAGGTGGGGGGGGATGTCCTACGAGCAGTACTTC. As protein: CASRWGGMSYEQYF.

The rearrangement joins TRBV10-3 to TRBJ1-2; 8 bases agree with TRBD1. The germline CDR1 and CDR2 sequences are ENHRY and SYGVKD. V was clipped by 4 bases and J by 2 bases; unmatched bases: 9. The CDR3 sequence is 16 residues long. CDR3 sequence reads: CAISGEGRGQNYGYTF. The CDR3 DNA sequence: TGTGCCATCAGTGGGGAGGGCAGGGGGCAAAACTATGGCTACACCTTC.

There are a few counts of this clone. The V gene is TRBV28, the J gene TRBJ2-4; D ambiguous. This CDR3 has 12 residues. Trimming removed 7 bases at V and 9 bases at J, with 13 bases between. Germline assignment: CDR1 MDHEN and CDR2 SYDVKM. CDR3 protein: CASMSSRFIQYF. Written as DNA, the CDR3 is TGTGCCAGCATGAGTTCCCGCTTCATTCAGTACTTC.

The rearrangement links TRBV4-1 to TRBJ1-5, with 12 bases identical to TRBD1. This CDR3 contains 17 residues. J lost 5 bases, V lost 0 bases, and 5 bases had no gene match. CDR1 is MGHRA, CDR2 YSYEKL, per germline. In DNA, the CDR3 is TGCGCCAGCAGCCAAGATGGGACAGGGGGCGTCGATCAGCCCCAGCATTTT. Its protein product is CASSQDGTGGVDQPQHF.

CDR3 protein: CASSSRGVAYEQYF. The DNA for the CDR3 is TGTGCCAGCAGTTCGCGGGGAGTCGCCTACGAGCAGTACTTC. V is TRBV28 and J is TRBJ2-7; the D gene is possibly TRBD2 (6 bases). The CDR3 runs to 14 residues. Germline lookup yields CDR1 MDHEN and CDR2 SYDVKM. Trimming removed 4 bases from V and 2 bases from J, with 12 bases in between.

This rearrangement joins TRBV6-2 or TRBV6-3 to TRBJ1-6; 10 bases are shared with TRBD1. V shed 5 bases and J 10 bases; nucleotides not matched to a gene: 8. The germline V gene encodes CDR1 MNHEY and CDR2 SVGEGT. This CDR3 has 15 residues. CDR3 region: CASSPRDRGRSPLHF. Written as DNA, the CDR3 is TGTGCCAGCAGTCCCCGGGACAGGGGAAGATCACCCCTCCACTTT.

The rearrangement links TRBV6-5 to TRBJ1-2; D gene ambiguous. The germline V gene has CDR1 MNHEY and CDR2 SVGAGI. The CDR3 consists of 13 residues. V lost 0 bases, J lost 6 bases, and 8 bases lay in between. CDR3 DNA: TGTGCCAGCAGTTACTCGAAGGTTCATGGCTACACCTTC. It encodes CASSYSKVHGYTF.

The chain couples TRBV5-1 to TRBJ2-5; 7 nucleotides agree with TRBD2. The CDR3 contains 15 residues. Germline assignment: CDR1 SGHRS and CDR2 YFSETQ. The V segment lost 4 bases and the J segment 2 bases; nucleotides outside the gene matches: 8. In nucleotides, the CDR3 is TGCGCCAGCAGCCCGGGCGATAGCGGGCAAGAGACCCAGTACTTC. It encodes CASSPGDSGQETQYF.

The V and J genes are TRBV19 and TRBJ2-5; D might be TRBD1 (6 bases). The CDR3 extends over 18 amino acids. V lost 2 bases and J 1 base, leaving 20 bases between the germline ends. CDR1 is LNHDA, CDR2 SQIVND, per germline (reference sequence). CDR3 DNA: TGTGCCAGTAGTATAAGGGCCCGGACAGTTACCCGCCAAGAGACCCAGTACTTC. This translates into CASSIRARTVTRQETQYF. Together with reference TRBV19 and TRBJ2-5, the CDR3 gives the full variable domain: DGGITQSPKYLFRKEGQNVTLSCEQNLNHDAMYWYRQDPGQGLRLIYYSQIVNDFQKGDIAEGYSVSREKKESFPLTVTSAQKNPTAFYLCASSIRARTVTRQETQYFGPGTRLLVL.

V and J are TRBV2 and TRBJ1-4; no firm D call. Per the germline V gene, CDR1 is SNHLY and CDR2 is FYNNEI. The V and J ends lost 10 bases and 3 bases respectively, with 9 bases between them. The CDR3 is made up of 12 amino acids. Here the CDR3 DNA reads TGTGCCACCCGGAAATCTAATGAAAAACTGTTTTTT. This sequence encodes CATRKSNEKLFF.

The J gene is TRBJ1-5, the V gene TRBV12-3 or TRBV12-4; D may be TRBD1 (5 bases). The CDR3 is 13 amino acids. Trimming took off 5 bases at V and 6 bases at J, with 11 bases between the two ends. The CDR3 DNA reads TGTGCCAGCAGTCGAACGGGGGTTCAGCCCCAGCATTTT. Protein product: CASSRTGVQPQHF.

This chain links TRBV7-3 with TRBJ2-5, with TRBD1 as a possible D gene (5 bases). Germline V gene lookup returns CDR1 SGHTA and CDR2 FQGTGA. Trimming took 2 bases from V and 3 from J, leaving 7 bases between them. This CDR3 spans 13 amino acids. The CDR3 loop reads CASSLAREETQYF. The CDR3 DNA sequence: TGTGCCAGCAGCTTAGCCAGGGAAGAGACCCAGTACTTC.

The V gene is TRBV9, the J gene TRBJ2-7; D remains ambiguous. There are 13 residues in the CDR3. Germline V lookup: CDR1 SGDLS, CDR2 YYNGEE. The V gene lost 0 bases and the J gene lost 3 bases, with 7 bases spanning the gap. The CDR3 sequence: CASSVGPLYEQYF. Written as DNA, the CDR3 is TGTGCCAGCAGCGTAGGGCCTCTCTACGAGCAGTACTTC.

CDR3 sequence reads: CASSTVGGGGSPLHF. CDR3 nucleotide sequence: TGTGCCAGCAGCACGGTGGGGGGGGGTGGTTCACCCCTCCACTTT. The V call is TRBV7-9, the J call TRBJ1-6; D possibly corresponds to TRBD1 (5 bases). Germline V gene sequence: CDR1 SEHNR, CDR2 FQNEAQ (reference sequence). Trimming pared 5 bases from V and 9 bases from J, leaving 17 bases between. The length of the CDR3 is 15 residues.

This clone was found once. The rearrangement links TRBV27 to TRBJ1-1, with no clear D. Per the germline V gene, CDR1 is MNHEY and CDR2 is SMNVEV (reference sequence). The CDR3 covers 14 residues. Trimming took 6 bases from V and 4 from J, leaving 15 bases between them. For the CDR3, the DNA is TGTGCCAGCAGCCTATTCGCTGCCGGCACTGAAGCTTTCTTT. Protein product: CASSLFAAGTEAFF.